This T cell receptor (beta chain) was captured by sequencing in a study of vaccination effects on CD4 cells after COVID-19. Sequencing in the ViraFEST assay came after antigen-specific CD4+ T cells had been expanded with viral peptide pools, which were used to stimulate PBMC. Culturing for around 10 days preceded CD4+ T cell isolation. Either the mRNA-1273 or the BNT162b2 vaccine was given to participants as two doses. Peptides at about 10 ug/ml and IL-2 at 9 to 10 IU/ml were added to more than 1.5 million PBMC per well. Half the medium was replaced with IL-2 medium on days 3 and 7. To note about this clone: Its specificity is unknown.

Assay used: immunoSEQ multiplex PCR; TCRdb lists only in-frame clones, some missing. The sample contains some 30,000 clones, over 75% of which appear only once. Study-level points and caveats: Substantial clonal contraction characterized both infection- and vaccine-induced clones late after vaccination. There were few convalescent patients in the study and no early post-infection timepoints.

Deletions cut 7 bases from V and 3 bases from J, with 14 bases between. CDR1 and CDR2 (germline): KGHDR, SFDVKD. The length of the CDR3 is 15 residues. The rearrangement links TRBV24-1 to TRBJ2-2, with D perhaps TRBD2 (6 bases). This specimen consisted of CD4+ T cells from PBMCs cultured with SARS-CoV-2 spike peptides, obtained after COVID-19 vaccination. The TCR originated in a human donor who received a COVID-19 vaccine. Some clones in this sample may be carry-over from other donors' samples. CDR3 nucleotide sequence: TGTGCCACCAGGAGGGGTGGGACTGACACCGGGGAGCTGTTTTTT. Residues: CATRRGGTDTGELFF.